This T cell receptor (beta chain) was captured in a study of T cells in localized non-small cell lung cancer. Measured with immunoSEQ multiplex PCR; TCRdb has only the in-frame clones, and not every one. The sample includes approximately 30,000 clones, around 90% of them seen just once. Note on this clone: Its antigen is not known.

Findings and caveats of the study: Adjacent lung was found to contain a median approximately 62 of the top 100 tumor clones. There was higher T cell clonality in uninvolved adjacent lung than in tumor, and it was highest there. Heterogeneity remains possible, as sequencing covered one tumor region only.

This CDR3 comprises 14 residues. The V segment lost 5 bases and the J segment 5 bases; nucleotides outside the gene matches: 6. Germline CDR1 WSHSY, CDR2 SAAADI. The chain has TRBV10-2 and TRBJ1-1; 9 bases line up with TRBD1. The sample here was peripheral blood, taken before any cancer treatment. This TCR was recovered from a woman between 18 and 55 years old with stage I lung adenocarcinoma. CDR3 sequence (DNA): TGCGCCAGCAGTAGTACAGGGGGCGAGACTGAAGCTTTCTTT. It encodes CASSSTGGETEAFF.